Given below is one T cell receptor (beta chain) in context. CDR1 and CDR2 (germline): SGHAT, FQNNGV. V lost 0 bases and J lost 10; bases outside the gene matches: 6. This CDR3 is built from 16 residues. The sample originates from a study of blood T cell repertoires in COVID-19. The repertoire was sequenced with immunoSEQ multiplex PCR; TCRdb's copy has only in-frame clones and lacks some. The repertoire consists of about 78,000 clones, with around 86% occurring once and the leading ten covering approximately 4.4%. This rearrangement joins TRBV11-2 to TRBJ2-1, with TRBD2 identical over 13 bases. The specimen sequenced was peripheral blood. The TCR was taken from a man in his forties or fifties with active or convalescent COVID-19. The DNA for the CDR3 is TGTGCCAGCAGCTTAGATCCGGGACTAGCGGGGTTAGAGCAGTTCTTC. This gives the protein CASSLDPGLAGLEQFF.